A single sample is the source of the 16 T cell receptor beta chains below, sequenced in a study of T-cell reconstitution after alpha-beta-depleted transplantation in children. Using unique molecular identifiers, the investigators prepared the TCRbeta library. Each CDR3 protein gets one entry after TCRdb re-called the PCR reads with MiXCR. The sample records about 980,000 distinct CDR3 sequences, 25% to 35% being singletons. This material consisted of PBMCs, mostly from graft donor cells, taken 360 days after TCRalphabeta/CD19-depleted stem cell transplant. The receptors were gathered from a boy under two years old who had a stem cell transplant for SCID, so the T cells may come from the graft donor.

The V gene is TRBV20-1, the J gene TRBJ2-1; 8 bases line up with TRBD1. This CDR3 is 12 amino acids long. Per the germline V gene, CDR1 is DFQATT and CDR2 is SNEGSKA (reference sequence). Here the CDR3 reads CRGRQGNNEQFF. In DNA form, the CDR3 reads TGCAGAGGACGACAGGGGAACAATGAGCAGTTCTTC.

V and J are TRBV5-5 and TRBJ2-3; D is undetermined. This CDR3 is 14 amino acids long. The V gene lost 0 bases and the J gene lost 3 bases, with 8 bases spanning the gap. Germline V gives CDR1 SGHKS, CDR2 YYEKEE (reference sequence). The CDR3 sequence is CASSLEDETDTQYF. In DNA, the CDR3 is TGTGCCAGCAGCTTGGAGGATGAGACAGATACGCAGTATTTT.

CDR3 coding DNA: TGCGCCAGCGCAGAGGAGAGAGAGACCCAGTACTTC. It translates to CASAEERETQYF. V and J are TRBV5-1 and TRBJ2-5; D uncertain. In germline, CDR1 is SGHRS, CDR2 YFSETQ. V gave up 7 bases and J gave up 4 bases, with 11 bases separating them. CDR3 size: 12 residues.

In its sample, this clonotype was seen a few times. This rearrangement joins TRBV2 to TRBJ1-2; 10 bases map to TRBD1. The V gene's germline CDR1 is SNHLY and CDR2 FYNNEI. This CDR3 is 17 amino acids long. Unmatched junction bases numbered 10, after V lost 5 bases and J lost 1 base. The CDR3 nucleotides are TGTGCCAGCAGTATACCGGGACAGGGGCCGGGTAACTATGGCTACACCTTC. It is translated as CASSIPGQGPGNYGYTF.

This clonotype has more than one count but fewer than ten. The genes are TRBV20-1 and TRBJ2-5, with TRBD1 identical over 9 bases. From germline, CDR1 is DFQATT and CDR2 SNEGSKA (reference sequence). V gave up 4 bases and J gave up 3 bases; unmatched junction bases: 3. The CDR3 is 13 residues long. Here the CDR3 reads CSANRDREETQYF. Here the CDR3 DNA reads TGCAGTGCTAACCGGGACAGGGAAGAGACCCAGTACTTC.

CDR3 protein: CASSVRTAPDTQYF. Written as DNA, the CDR3 is TGTGCCAGCAGTGTCCGGACAGCTCCAGATACGCAGTATTTT. The chain has TRBV2 and TRBJ2-3; TRBD1 might be the D (6 bases). The ends were cut back, 4 bases at V and 4 bases at J, with 12 bases in the middle. There are 14 residues in the CDR3. Germline CDR1 and CDR2: SNHLY and FYNNEI.

This clonotype was counted between two and nine times. J is TRBJ2-7 and V is TRBV7-3; TRBD1 agrees at 7 bases. Germline assignment: CDR1 SGHTA and CDR2 FQGTGA. The junction had 15 bases not matched to a gene; V was cut back by 5 bases and J by 2 bases. CDR3 size: 17 residues. The CDR3 spells CASSPNLGHRGTYEQYF. The CDR3, as DNA: TGTGCCAGCAGCCCTAACTTAGGACACAGGGGAACCTACGAGCAGTACTTC.

This clonotype was seen more than once but under ten times. This chain uses TRBV15 with TRBJ2-2, with 11 bases fitting TRBD1. The CDR3 is 17 residues long. Germline V gene sequence: CDR1 LNHNV, CDR2 YYDKDF (reference sequence). V trimming: 4 bases; J trimming: 5 bases; junction bases outside the gene matches: 9. CDR3 DNA sequence: TGTGCCACCAGCACAAACGGACAGGGGGCAGGGACCGGGGAGCTGTTTTTT. Protein product: CATSTNGQGAGTGELFF.

The gene calls are TRBV5-1 and TRBJ1-1; 10 positions agree with TRBD1. J was trimmed by 6 bases and V by 4 bases; bases with no gene match: 9. Per the germline V gene, CDR1 is SGHRS and CDR2 is YFSETQ. The CDR3 extends over 15 amino acids. The CDR3 DNA reads as TGCGCCAGCAGCCGAGGACAGGGGGTATTTTCTGAAGCTTTCTTT. As protein: CASSRGQGVFSEAFF.

This clonotype was seen many times. This chain joins TRBV6-5 and TRBJ2-1; weak D call: TRBD1 (5 bases). V gave up 6 bases and J gave up 1 base, with 13 bases separating them. Germline V lookup: CDR1 MNHEY, CDR2 SVGAGI. CDR3 length: 15 amino acids. The CDR3 DNA is TGTGCCAGCAGCCGGTCGACAGTATCCTACAATGAGCAGTTCTTC. This gives the protein CASSRSTVSYNEQFF.

The chain uses TRBV29-1 and TRBJ1-1, with D uncertain. Trimming took 5 bases from V and 4 from J, leaving 8 bases between them. The CDR3 consists of 11 residues. From germline, CDR1 is SQVTM and CDR2 ANQGSEA. Here the CDR3 DNA reads TGCAGCGTTTTGTTGAGCACTGAAGCTTTCTTT. Its translation is CSVLLSTEAFF.

The V gene is TRBV12-3 or TRBV12-4, the J gene TRBJ1-1, with TRBD1 as a possible D gene (6 bases). The CDR3 consists of 15 residues. V was clipped by 6 bases and J by 7 bases, with 21 bases between them. The CDR3, as DNA: TGTGCCAGCAGGCAAAGGGACATATCCGGCGGTGAAGCTTTCTTT. Translating it yields CASRQRDISGGEAFF.

V gene TRBV6-4 combines with J gene TRBJ2-3; the match to TRBD1 covers 9 bases. This CDR3 is built from 16 residues. V shed 6 bases, J shed 1 base, and the junction held 8 bases outside the gene matches. Germline V gene data show CDR1 as MRHNA and CDR2 as SNTAGT. Written as DNA, the CDR3 is TGTGCCAGCAGCTTGGGACAGGGTAGTGGCACAGATACGCAGTATTTT. Protein sequence: CASSLGQGSGTDTQYF.

A few counts support this clonotype. The CDR3 is CASSYSRGTGVLYEQYF. CDR3 sequence (DNA): TGTGCCAGCAGTTACTCTAGGGGGACAGGGGTACTATACGAGCAGTACTTC. V gene TRBV6-5 combines with J gene TRBJ2-7; 10 nucleotides align to TRBD1. V shed 0 bases, J shed 4 bases, and the junction held 9 bases outside the gene matches. This CDR3 is 17 amino acids long. Germline lookup yields CDR1 MNHEY and CDR2 SVGAGI.

The chain recombines TRBV24-1 with TRBJ2-1; the D is unclear. Germline CDR1 KGHDR, CDR2 SFDVKD. The CDR3 sequence is 16 residues long. Trimming took 5 bases from V and 0 from J, leaving 13 bases between them. The CDR3 DNA sequence: TGTGCCACCAGTGGATCAGAGGCCCGCTCCTACAATGAGCAGTTCTTC. This sequence encodes CATSGSEARSYNEQFF.

The rearrangement uses TRBV2 and TRBJ2-1, with 8 bases fitting TRBD1. This CDR3 is built from 15 residues. The germline gives CDR1 SNHLY, CDR2 FYNNEI. The ends lost 6 bases at V and 1 base at J; junction bases unmatched: 5. CDR3: CASRVDRESYNEQFF. The CDR3 DNA sequence: TGTGCCAGCAGAGTGGACAGGGAATCCTACAATGAGCAGTTCTTC.